These T cell receptor beta chains were read from a single sample in a study of blood T cell repertoires in COVID-19. TCRdb's copy holds only in-frame clones and misses some; the assay was immunoSEQ multiplex PCR. The sample holds over 90,000 clones, 90% seen once. Sequenced: peripheral blood. These receptors all come from a man over 45 with acute or convalescent COVID-19. Both conserved end residues are part of each CDR3.

V gene: TRBV5-4; J gene: TRBJ2-3; CDR3 protein: CASSPAGTGSTDTQYF
V gene: TRBV9; J gene: TRBJ1-3; CDR3 protein: CASSRQGFGNTIYF
V gene: TRBV7-9; J gene: TRBJ1-1; CDR3 protein: CASSHPDRGVEAFF
V gene: TRBV29-1; J gene: TRBJ2-5; CDR3 protein: CSVTGESGETQYF
V gene: TRBV19; J gene: TRBJ1-1; CDR3 protein: CASSIYSSRTVITEAFF
V gene: TRBV14; J gene: TRBJ1-6; CDR3 protein: CASSQRQGMRSPLHF
V gene: TRBV15; J gene: TRBJ2-7; CDR3 protein: CATSRGVGVISEQYF
V gene: TRBV2; J gene: TRBJ2-7; CDR3 protein: CASSPGGGMYEQYF
V gene: TRBV27; J gene: TRBJ2-2; CDR3 protein: CASSSRLAGYTGELFF
V gene: TRBV12-3/TRBV12-4; J gene: TRBJ2-3; CDR3 protein: CASSQDTQYF
V gene: TRBV18; J gene: TRBJ2-5; CDR3 protein: CASSSGVLETQYF
V gene: TRBV27; J gene: TRBJ2-2; CDR3 protein: CASSLFLIRGGSGTGELFF
V gene: TRBV7-9; J gene: TRBJ2-7; CDR3 protein: CASSPGLVRYEQYF
V gene: TRBV2; J gene: TRBJ2-7; CDR3 protein: CASSESYGGTGAYEQYF
V gene: TRBV25-1; J gene: TRBJ1-1; CDR3 protein: CASSETGRLKNTEAFF
V gene: TRBV7-9; J gene: TRBJ1-1; CDR3 protein: CASILSRTNINTEAFF
V gene: TRBV27; J gene: TRBJ1-6; CDR3 protein: CASTVASYNSPLHF
V gene: TRBV5-1; J gene: TRBJ2-7; CDR3 protein: CASSWWGQGGDEQYF
V gene: TRBV5-1; J gene: TRBJ2-5; CDR3 protein: CASSLRLAGGPGETQYF
V gene: TRBV5-1; J gene: TRBJ2-3; CDR3 protein: CASYNTDTQYF
V gene: TRBV24-1; J gene: TRBJ2-1; CDR3 protein: CATSDLSTSGSLDEQFF
V gene: TRBV5-1; J gene: TRBJ2-1; CDR3 protein: CASSLDTSGGGNEQFF